This is a list of T cell receptor beta chains from one sample in a study of vaccination and CD4 T cells after COVID-19. Their antigens remain unidentified. One entry per CDR3 protein results from TCRdb running MiXCR on the PCR reads. The sample shows some 12,000 distinct CDR3 sequences, roughly half of them seen only once. The sample consisted of CD4+ T cells from blood, cultured in vitro. The receptors originated from a human donor who had recovered from COVID-19. The CDR3 runs from the conserved cysteine through the conserved F or W. The order of the fields is CDR3 protein, CDR3 DNA, V gene, D gene, clone size, J gene. A D gene is named only where the DNA matches it firmly. Clone size is stated in some rows and not others, as once, few, many or a class when expanded.

CDR3 protein: CASSGGGNYNSPLHF; CDR3 DNA: TGTGCCAGCAGTGGGGGCGGGAACTATAATTCACCCCTCCACTTT; V gene: TRBV6-1; D gene: -; clone size: few; J gene: TRBJ1-6
CDR3 protein: CASISDYTIYF; CDR3 DNA: TGTGCCAGCATCTCGGACTACACCATATATTTT; V gene: TRBV28; D gene: -; clone size: few; J gene: TRBJ1-3
CDR3 protein: CSASSALTGASSYEQYF; CDR3 DNA: TGCAGTGCTAGTTCAGCACTAACAGGTGCCAGCTCCTACGAGCAGTACTTC; V gene: TRBV20-1; D gene: -; clone size: -; J gene: TRBJ2-7
CDR3 protein: CAISDEGYTF; CDR3 DNA: TGTGCCATCAGTGACGAGGGCTACACCTTC; V gene: TRBV10-3; D gene: -; clone size: -; J gene: TRBJ1-2
CDR3 protein: CATSGLLAGGVDTQYF; CDR3 DNA: TGTGCCACCAGCGGACTACTAGCGGGAGGGGTAGATACGCAGTATTTT; V gene: TRBV15; D gene: TRBD2; clone size: -; J gene: TRBJ2-3
CDR3 protein: CASSPDRVSNQPQHF; CDR3 DNA: TGTGCCAGCAGTCCGGACAGGGTAAGCAATCAGCCCCAGCATTTT; V gene: TRBV6-1; D gene: TRBD1; clone size: -; J gene: TRBJ1-5
CDR3 protein: CASSSSGSPHNEQFF; CDR3 DNA: TGTGCCAGCAGCAGTAGCGGGAGTCCCCACAATGAGCAGTTCTTC; V gene: TRBV7-3; D gene: TRBD2; clone size: -; J gene: TRBJ2-1
CDR3 protein: CAWSDRGGSPLHF; CDR3 DNA: TGTGCCTGGAGCGACAGGGGAGGTTCACCCCTCCACTTT; V gene: TRBV30; D gene: TRBD1; clone size: -; J gene: TRBJ1-6
CDR3 protein: CASSLGSGRAGETQYF; CDR3 DNA: TGTGCCAGCAGTTTAGGTAGCGGGAGGGCCGGTGAGACCCAGTACTTC; V gene: TRBV12-3/TRBV12-4; D gene: TRBD2; clone size: -; J gene: TRBJ2-5
CDR3 protein: CASSLNEAGAFF; CDR3 DNA: TGTGCCAGCAGCCTTAACGAGGCTGGAGCTTTCTTT; V gene: TRBV7-8; D gene: -; clone size: -; J gene: TRBJ1-1
CDR3 protein: CASSKEASTSVPTGELFF; CDR3 DNA: TGTGCCAGCAGCAAAGAGGCGTCCACTAGCGTCCCCACCGGGGAGCTGTTTTTT; V gene: TRBV21-1; D gene: -; clone size: few; J gene: TRBJ2-2
CDR3 protein: CASRDTSNQPQHF; CDR3 DNA: TGTGCCAGCAGAGACACTAGCAATCAGCCCCAGCATTTT; V gene: TRBV2; D gene: -; clone size: few; J gene: TRBJ1-5
CDR3 protein: CASSLEHNTGSETQYF; CDR3 DNA: TGTGCCAGCAGCTTGGAACACAACACAGGGTCAGAGACCCAGTACTTC; V gene: TRBV5-8; D gene: -; clone size: once; J gene: TRBJ2-5
CDR3 protein: CASSQIGEYSPLHF; CDR3 DNA: TGCGCCAGCAGCCAAATAGGGGAGTATTCACCCCTCCACTTT; V gene: TRBV4-3; D gene: -; clone size: -; J gene: TRBJ1-6
CDR3 protein: CASIGTGDYEQYF; CDR3 DNA: TGTGCCAGCATAGGGACAGGAGACTACGAGCAGTACTTC; V gene: TRBV2; D gene: TRBD1; clone size: -; J gene: TRBJ2-7
CDR3 protein: CAWSSRVYLGNSPLHF; CDR3 DNA: TGTGCCTGGAGTTCACGGGTATACCTGGGAAATTCACCCCTCCACTTT; V gene: TRBV30; D gene: -; clone size: -; J gene: TRBJ1-6
CDR3 protein: CASSLLSTGGIGYGYTF; CDR3 DNA: TGTGCCAGCAGTTTACTCTCCACCGGGGGAATTGGTTATGGCTACACCTTC; V gene: TRBV28; D gene: -; clone size: -; J gene: TRBJ1-2
CDR3 protein: CASSVNTGTEAFF; CDR3 DNA: TGTGCCAGTAGTGTCAACACAGGCACTGAAGCTTTCTTT; V gene: TRBV19; D gene: -; clone size: few; J gene: TRBJ1-1
CDR3 protein: CASSQPTSGSWYTQYF; CDR3 DNA: TGCGCCAGCAGCCAACCAACTAGCGGGAGTTGGTATACGCAGTATTTT; V gene: TRBV4-1; D gene: TRBD2; clone size: -; J gene: TRBJ2-3
CDR3 protein: CASSRNRVGGEAFF; CDR3 DNA: TGTGCCAGCAGCCGCAACAGGGTTGGGGGTGAAGCTTTCTTT; V gene: TRBV2; D gene: -; clone size: -; J gene: TRBJ1-1
CDR3 protein: CASSFRRNSPLHF; CDR3 DNA: TGTGCCAGCAGCTTTCGTCGGAATTCACCCCTCCACTTT; V gene: TRBV7-2; D gene: -; clone size: -; J gene: TRBJ1-6
CDR3 protein: CASGRSNEQYF; CDR3 DNA: TGTGCCAGCGGGAGGTCGAACGAGCAGTACTTC; V gene: TRBV27; D gene: -; clone size: -; J gene: TRBJ2-7
CDR3 protein: CASTGLARVETQYF; CDR3 DNA: TGTGCCAGCACCGGACTAGCGAGGGTAGAGACCCAGTACTTC; V gene: TRBV7-2; D gene: TRBD2; clone size: -; J gene: TRBJ2-5
CDR3 protein: CSAGKETQYF; CDR3 DNA: TGCAGTGCTGGGAAGGAGACCCAGTACTTC; V gene: TRBV20-1; D gene: -; clone size: -; J gene: TRBJ2-5
CDR3 protein: CASSALAGGSNEQFF; CDR3 DNA: TGTGCCAGCAGCGCACTAGCGGGCGGTAGCAATGAGCAGTTCTTC; V gene: TRBV7-3; D gene: TRBD2; clone size: -; J gene: TRBJ2-1
CDR3 protein: CSARGGRAGVGGTGELFF; CDR3 DNA: TGCAGTGCTAGAGGGGGTCGGGCGGGAGTTGGTGGCACCGGGGAGCTGTTTTTT; V gene: TRBV20-1; D gene: TRBD2; clone size: -; J gene: TRBJ2-2
CDR3 protein: CASSRTGVLNTEAFF; CDR3 DNA: TGTGCCAGCAGTCGGACAGGGGTTCTGAACACTGAAGCTTTCTTT; V gene: TRBV27; D gene: TRBD1; clone size: -; J gene: TRBJ1-1
CDR3 protein: CASSYGSGNTIYF; CDR3 DNA: TGTGCCAGCAGTTACGGATCTGGAAACACCATATATTTT; V gene: TRBV6-5; D gene: -; clone size: -; J gene: TRBJ1-3
CDR3 protein: CASSTGQGDYGYTF; CDR3 DNA: TGTGCCAGCAGCACTGGACAGGGAGACTATGGCTACACCTTC; V gene: TRBV7-2; D gene: TRBD1; clone size: -; J gene: TRBJ1-2
CDR3 protein: CASSVVANTGELFF; CDR3 DNA: TGTGCCAGCAGCGTAGTCGCGAACACCGGGGAGCTGTTTTTT; V gene: TRBV9; D gene: -; clone size: -; J gene: TRBJ2-2
CDR3 protein: CASSDPGTGNEQFF; CDR3 DNA: TGCGCCAGCAGTGACCCCGGGACAGGCAATGAGCAGTTCTTC; V gene: TRBV10-1; D gene: TRBD1; clone size: -; J gene: TRBJ2-1
CDR3 protein: CASSIRDTYEQYF; CDR3 DNA: TGTGCCAGTAGTATCCGAGACACCTACGAGCAGTACTTC; V gene: TRBV19; D gene: -; clone size: -; J gene: TRBJ2-7
CDR3 protein: CSGSQSRYEQYF; CDR3 DNA: TGCAGTGGTTCCCAGTCGCGTTACGAGCAGTACTTC; V gene: TRBV20-1; D gene: -; clone size: once; J gene: TRBJ2-7
CDR3 protein: CAISDTDQETQYF; CDR3 DNA: TGTGCCATCAGTGATACAGACCAAGAGACCCAGTACTTC; V gene: TRBV10-3; D gene: -; clone size: few; J gene: TRBJ2-5
CDR3 protein: CASSLGLSGKVAEQYF; CDR3 DNA: TGTGCCAGCAGCTTAGGTCTTTCGGGCAAGGTGGCCGAGCAGTACTTC; V gene: TRBV7-2; D gene: -; clone size: -; J gene: TRBJ2-7
CDR3 protein: CASSLGQGAPNYGYTF; CDR3 DNA: TGTGCCAGCAGCTTGGGACAGGGGGCGCCTAACTATGGCTACACCTTC; V gene: TRBV7-9; D gene: TRBD1; clone size: few; J gene: TRBJ1-2
CDR3 protein: CSASPSGRAEETQYF; CDR3 DNA: TGCAGTGCTAGTCCCAGCGGGAGGGCCGAAGAGACCCAGTACTTC; V gene: TRBV20-1; D gene: TRBD2; clone size: once; J gene: TRBJ2-5
CDR3 protein: CSARLQGSVTGELFF; CDR3 DNA: TGCAGTGCTAGATTACAGGGTTCGGTCACCGGGGAGCTGTTTTTT; V gene: TRBV20-1; D gene: -; clone size: few; J gene: TRBJ2-2
CDR3 protein: CSAVEGGQPQHF; CDR3 DNA: TGCAGTGCCGTCGAGGGAGGGCAGCCCCAGCATTTT; V gene: TRBV20-1; D gene: -; clone size: few; J gene: TRBJ1-5
CDR3 protein: CASSHTPEGGTEAFF; CDR3 DNA: TGTGCCAGCAGCCATACCCCGGAGGGGGGCACTGAAGCTTTCTTT; V gene: TRBV6-4; D gene: -; clone size: -; J gene: TRBJ1-1
CDR3 protein: CSAMGFGIQYF; CDR3 DNA: TGCAGTGCTATGGGGTTCGGCATTCAGTACTTC; V gene: TRBV20-1; D gene: -; clone size: few; J gene: TRBJ2-4